The T cell receptor beta chain described here comes from a study of cytomegalovirus exposure and HLA in healthy donors. Across the study: A previous analysis identified 95 million to 130 million unique TCR beta sequences derived from roughly 190 million T cells.

About this clone: The target antigen is unknown.

It was with 60 Vbeta and 13 Jbeta primers that the PCR ran. Repertoires were generated with immunoSEQ multiplex PCR, while TCRdb's copy carries only in-frame clones and drops some. The sample has approximately 240,000 clones, around 88% seen once; the top ten hold over 0.95%. Study-wide results and caveats: Later genetic work tied a missense DCLRE1C variant to beta-chain V and J trimming. An observed cluster of highly shared sequence variants was recorded as a likely sequencing artifact. Overall, approximately 150 TCR beta chains were annotated as cytomegalovirus-associated.

Looked up from germline, CDR1 is SGHVS and CDR2 is FQNEAQ. Trimming took 4 bases from V and 5 from J, leaving 20 bases between them. CDR3 length: 16 amino acids. The rearrangement uses TRBV7-8 and TRBJ2-5; D call uncertain. Sequencing input: PBMCs. This receptor was obtained from a woman aged 18-29 years in good health and CMV-seronegative. The CDR3 sequence is CASSSARIRNGETQYF. The CDR3 nucleotides read TGTGCCAGCAGCTCGGCCCGCATTAGAAACGGGGAGACCCAGTACTTC. Together with reference TRBV7-8 and TRBJ2-5, the CDR3 gives the full variable domain: GAGVSQSPRYKVAKRGQDVALRCDPISGHVSLFWYQQALGQGPEFLTYFQNEAQLDKSGLPSDRFFAERPEGSVSTLKIQRTQQEDSAVYLCASSSARIRNGETQYFGPGTRLLVL.